Presented here are 14 T cell receptor beta chains from one specimen sequenced in a study of metastatic and nonmetastatic thyroid tumors. None of the patients had undergone any treatment ahead of thyroid surgery. With MiXCR, TCRdb called clones anew from the PCR reads. Here the sample spans around 22,000 clones, approximately 20% being singletons. The sequencing input was blood. Receptor source: a female donor with papillary thyroid cancer or a benign thyroid nodule (not recorded which). Some clones in this sample may be carry-over from other donors' samples.

There are many counts of this clone. This sequence joins TRBV16 and TRBJ2-3; D not certain. V was clipped by 2 bases and J by 0 bases, with 9 bases between them. Per germline, CDR1 KGHSY and CDR2 FQNENV. The CDR3 covers 15 residues. CDR3 residues: CASSQRYSSTDTQYF. The CDR3, as DNA: TGTGCCAGCAGCCAAAGATACTCTAGCACAGATACGCAGTATTTT.

The V and J genes are TRBV5-1 and TRBJ1-4; 9 nucleotides line up with TRBD1. This CDR3 region has 16 residues. Germline CDR1 and CDR2: SGHRS and YFSETQ. V lost 4 bases to trimming and J lost 8 bases; unmatched junction nucleotides: 12. CDR3 in DNA: TGCGCCAGCAGCCCCCACTCCGGGACAGGGAACGAAAAACTGTTTTTT. It encodes CASSPHSGTGNEKLFF.

This chain connects TRBV5-1 to TRBJ1-1; no clear D gene. This CDR3 has 14 amino acids. V was shortened by 8 bases and J by 5 bases, with 19 bases between the two germline ends. The germline CDR1 and CDR2 sequences are SGHRS and YFSETQ. In DNA form, the CDR3 reads TGCGCCAGTTCGACCGGGCCTGGAGGGACTGAAGCTTTCTTT. Its protein is CASSTGPGGTEAFF.

This clone was observed at least ten times. CDR3 nucleotides: TGTGCCAGCAGTTACTACCTGTGGGGACAGGGGGTTAACTATGGCTACACCTTC. Translated: CASSYYLWGQGVNYGYTF. The chain links TRBV6-6 to TRBJ1-2; 11 bases line up with TRBD1. In germline, CDR1 is MNHNY, CDR2 SVGAGI (reference sequence). The J segment lost 1 base and the V segment lost 1 base, leaving 8 bases of the junction unmatched. The CDR3 consists of 18 residues.

The sample holds a few counts of this clone. A much bigger clone sits one base away, suggesting this may be a read error. J is TRBJ2-1 and V is TRBV9, with TRBD2 matching over 13 bases. From germline, CDR1 is SGDLS and CDR2 YYNGEE. CDR3 size: 15 residues. For the CDR3, the DNA is TGTGCCAGCAGCGGGACTAGCGGGAGTTACGATGATCAGTTCTTC. Its protein product is CASSGTSGSYDDQFF. The full variable domain, completed using reference TRBV9 and TRBJ2-1, is DSGVTQTPKHLITATGQRVTLRCSPRSGDLSVYWYQQSLDQGLQFLIQYYNGEERAKGNILERFSAQQFPDLHSELNLSSLELGDSALYFCASSGTSGSYDDQFFGPGTRLTVL.

There are many counts of this clone. For the CDR3, the DNA is TGTGCCAGCACCAGTACAGGGATCTTGAACACCGGGGAGCTGTTTTTT. Its protein is CASTSTGILNTGELFF. The chain is built from TRBV5-4 and TRBJ2-2; TRBD1 is a possible D gene (6 bases). The CDR3 is 16 amino acids. The germline V and J ends were trimmed by 6 bases and 1 base, with 16 bases remaining between them. CDR1 SGHNT and CDR2 YYREEE come from the germline V gene (reference sequence).

The chain is built from TRBV4-1 and TRBJ2-7; D not resolved. V lost 4 bases and J lost 1, with 17 bases in between. The germline gives CDR1 MGHRA, CDR2 YSYEKL. CDR3 length: 16 amino acids. The CDR3 sequence is CASSPLLFPISYEQYF. In nucleotides, the CDR3 is TGCGCCAGCAGCCCGTTGCTATTCCCTATTTCCTACGAGCAGTACTTC.

This clone was recorded many times. This sequence joins TRBV4-1 and TRBJ2-3, with 9 bases that match TRBD2. Trimming removed 0 bases from V and 4 bases from J; junction bases left unmatched: 5. Germline CDR1 reads MGHRA; CDR2 reads YSYEKL. The CDR3 covers 16 residues. This CDR3 reads CASSQEGREGPDTQYF. CDR3 DNA sequence: TGCGCCAGCAGCCAAGAAGGGCGGGAGGGCCCAGATACGCAGTATTTT.

The chain combines TRBV28 with TRBJ2-7; D perhaps matches TRBD1 (6 bases). Trimming cost V 6 bases and J 2 bases, with 11 bases left between them. Germline lookup yields CDR1 MDHEN and CDR2 SYDVKM. The CDR3 covers 13 residues. CDR3 residues: CASSLQGPYEQYF. CDR3 bases: TGTGCCAGCAGCCTACAGGGCCCCTACGAGCAGTACTTC.

This clone was found many times. This chain links TRBV19 with TRBJ1-2; 7 bases match TRBD1. This CDR3 comprises 14 residues. The ends lost 5 bases at V and 4 bases at J; junction bases unmatched: 7. Germline V CDR1 and CDR2: LNHDA, SQIVND (reference sequence). This CDR3 reads CASSAGTAIYGYTF. CDR3 coding DNA: TGTGCCAGTAGTGCGGGGACAGCTATCTATGGCTACACCTTC.

This clone is a singleton in its sample. The V gene is TRBV7-2, the J gene TRBJ1-2; D is perhaps TRBD1 (5 bases). The CDR3 length is 14 residues. The germline CDR1 and CDR2 sequences are SGHTA and FQGNSA. Between the trimmed V and J ends, which lost 3 bases and 9 bases, there was a span of 17 bases. CDR3 residues: CASSFLHGAPCYTF. The DNA of the CDR3 is TGTGCCAGCAGCTTTCTACATGGGGCTCCTTGCTACACCTTC. The full variable domain, in which reference TRBV7-2 and TRBJ1-2 provide the parts outside the CDR3, is GAGVSQSPSNKVTEKGKDVELRCDPISGHTALYWYRQSLGQGLEFLIYFQGNSAPDKSGLPSDRFSAERTGGSVSTLTIQRTQQEDSAVYLCASSFLHGAPCYTFGSGTRLTVV.

This clone has just one count. The chain employs TRBV18 and TRBJ2-4; 10 positions agree with TRBD1. The CDR3 runs to 14 residues. In germline, CDR1 is KGHSH, CDR2 LQKENI. The trim removed 4 bases at V and 8 bases at J, leaving 5 bases unmatched. The CDR3 sequence is CASSRQGATYIQYF. DNA of the CDR3: TGTGCCAGCTCACGACAGGGGGCCACATACATTCAGTACTTC.

The table lists this clone with a few counts. This sequence joins TRBV19 and TRBJ2-7; D ambiguous. Trimming removed 6 bases at V and 4 bases at J, with 16 bases between. The germline V gene encodes CDR1 LNHDA and CDR2 SQIVND (reference sequence). This CDR3 contains 14 residues. CDR3 protein: CASSSTAGPYEQYF. The CDR3 DNA reads TGTGCCAGTAGCAGCACGGCCGGACCGTACGAGCAGTACTTC. Variable domain in full (rest from reference TRBV19 and TRBJ2-7): DGGITQSPKYLFRKEGQNVTLSCEQNLNHDAMYWYRQDPGQGLRLIYYSQIVNDFQKGDIAEGYSVSREKKESFPLTVTSAQKNPTAFYLCASSSTAGPYEQYFGPGTRLTVT.

This clone was observed many times. V and J are TRBV7-9 and TRBJ1-1, with D perhaps matching TRBD1 (6 bases). The germline V gene encodes CDR1 SEHNR and CDR2 FQNEAQ (reference sequence). This CDR3 contains 15 residues. Trimming removed 5 bases from V and 6 bases from J, with 19 bases in between. CDR3 DNA sequence: TGTGCCAGCAGCCGGTCGTGGATGGAGGGGGCTGAAGCTTTCTTT. Translated: CASSRSWMEGAEAFF.